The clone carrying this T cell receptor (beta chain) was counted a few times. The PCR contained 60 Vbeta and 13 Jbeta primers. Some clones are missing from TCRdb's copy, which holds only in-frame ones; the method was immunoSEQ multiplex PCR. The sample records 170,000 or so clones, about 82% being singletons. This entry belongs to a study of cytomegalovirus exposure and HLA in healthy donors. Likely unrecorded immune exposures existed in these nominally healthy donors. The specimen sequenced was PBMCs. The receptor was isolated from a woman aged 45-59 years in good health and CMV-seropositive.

The chain's CDR3 is CASSPPWTSVGENEQYF. Written as DNA, the CDR3 is TGTGCCAGCAGTCCGCCTTGGACTAGCGTTGGGGAGAATGAGCAGTACTTC. This chain connects TRBV27 to TRBJ2-7; 9 nucleotides align to TRBD2. Germline values: CDR1 MNHEY, CDR2 SMNVEV (reference sequence). The CDR3 sequence is 17 residues long. V was clipped by 5 bases and J by 7 bases; unmatched bases: 18.